Below, 23 T cell receptor beta chains from the same sample are listed, as sequenced in a study of blood T cells in healthy people across ages. A second PCR of 7 to 11 cycles used a sample-barcoded 5' primer and a J-beta primer mix. TCRdb re-analysed the 5' RACE reads in MiXCR, keeping a single row per CDR3 protein. The sample lists some 1,000,000 distinct CDR3 sequences; under 30% were seen once. These data were likewise used in another study, on T cells of mothers and their children.

The sequenced sample was blood. The receptor source for this set is a girl aged 2-15 years in good health.

V and J are TRBV19 and TRBJ2-1; D gene uncertain. The CDR3 runs to 12 residues. In germline, CDR1 is LNHDA, CDR2 SQIVND (reference sequence). The ends were cut back, 4 bases at V and 8 bases at J, with 9 bases in the middle. CDR3 DNA sequence: TGTGCCAGTAGTACAAACTTGGATGAGCAGTTCTTC. This codes for CASSTNLDEQFF.

There are a few counts of this clonotype. The chain is built from TRBV27 and TRBJ2-4, with 9 bases that match TRBD1. CDR3 length equals 14 residues. V trimming: 4 bases; J trimming: 5 bases; junction bases outside the gene matches: 3. Germline-derived CDR1 and CDR2 are MNHEY and SMNVEV (reference sequence). DNA of the CDR3: TGTGCCAGCAGTTCCCGGACAGGGGAAAACATTCAGTACTTC. Translating it yields CASSSRTGENIQYF.

The chain has TRBV7-9 and TRBJ1-1, with D tentatively TRBD1 (5 bases). Germline lookup yields CDR1 SEHNR and CDR2 FQNEAQ (reference sequence). Trimming removed 9 bases from V and 7 bases from J, with 9 bases in between. CDR3 length: 10 amino acids. CDR3 sequence reads: CARIDSEAFF. For the CDR3, the DNA is TGTGCCAGGATAGACAGTGAAGCTTTCTTT.

The chain joins TRBV27 to TRBJ1-2, with D tentatively TRBD1 (5 bases). This CDR3 region has 16 residues. V was pared by 4 bases and J by 8 bases, with 23 bases between. CDR1 is MNHEY and CDR2 is SMNVEV in the germline V gene (reference sequence). The CDR3 loop is CASSSLSVDRSGGYTF. CDR3 DNA: TGTGCCAGCAGTTCTCTCTCCGTTGACAGAAGTGGAGGCTACACCTTC.

The J gene is TRBJ2-5, the V gene TRBV21-1; the table calls TRBD2, which could not be checked here. TRBV21-1 is a listed pseudogene. The CDR3 is 14 residues long. The CDR3 bases are TGTGCCAGCAGCAACGGCGGGAGATCAGAGACCCAGTACTTC. This sequence encodes CASSNGGRSETQYF.

This chain connects TRBV2 to TRBJ2-1; D is perhaps TRBD1 (5 bases). The J call may be wrong; the DNA end is better matched by TRBJ2-7. The length of the CDR3 is 15 residues. Germline V gene data show CDR1 as SNHLY and CDR2 as FYNNEI. The CDR3 reads CASRRQIPGPYEQYF. The CDR3, as DNA: TGTGCCAGCAGGCGACAGATCCCAGGCCCCTACGAGCAGTACTTC.

The rearrangement joins TRBV10-2 to TRBJ1-2; 9 positions match TRBD1. Trimming at V came to 3 bases and at J to 4 bases, leaving 9 bases not matched to a gene. CDR1 WSHSY and CDR2 SAAADI come from the germline V gene. The CDR3 extends over 16 amino acids. The CDR3 DNA is TGCGCCAGCAGTGACCCTTCCGGGACAGGGTCCTATGGCTACACCTTC. This translates into CASSDPSGTGSYGYTF.

The rearrangement joins TRBV24-1 to TRBJ2-2, with a tentative D call TRBD2 (5 bases). The V gene lost 0 bases and the J gene lost 4 bases, with 8 bases spanning the gap. CDR1 is KGHDR, CDR2 SFDVKD, per germline. CDR3 length equals 15 residues. CDR3 loop: CATSDLGLRTGELFF. CDR3 nucleotides: TGTGCCACCAGTGATTTGGGACTGCGCACCGGGGAGCTGTTTTTT.

The V gene is TRBV19, the J gene TRBJ1-1; tentatively, D is TRBD1 (5 bases). Germline V gene lookup returns CDR1 LNHDA and CDR2 SQIVND (reference sequence). The CDR3 length is 12 residues. V was pared by 11 bases and J by 6 bases, with 16 bases between. CDR3 region: CASKGGVPEAFF. As DNA, the CDR3 is TGTGCCTCTAAGGGAGGGGTCCCTGAAGCTTTCTTT.

This clonotype was observed a few times. The V call is TRBV7-2, the J call TRBJ1-4; no definite D call. CDR1 and CDR2 from the germline V gene are SGHTA and FQGNSA. Trimming took off 4 bases at V and 8 bases at J, with 14 bases between the two ends. The CDR3 extends over 14 amino acids. The CDR3 loop is CASSSAAYAEKLFF. For the CDR3, the DNA is TGTGCCAGCAGCTCGGCGGCCTACGCCGAAAAACTGTTTTTT. Full variable domain (outside the CDR3, taken from reference TRBV7-2 and TRBJ1-4): GAGVSQSPSNKVTEKGKDVELRCDPISGHTALYWYRQSLGQGLEFLIYFQGNSAPDKSGLPSDRFSAERTGGSVSTLTIQRTQQEDSAVYLCASSSAAYAEKLFFGSGTQLSVL.

In regard to this clonotype: As the CDR3 is not closed by the conserved phenylalanine or tryptophan, this likely results from a read error. The chain has TRBV19 and TRBJ1-1; D gene uncertain. CDR3 length: 14 residues. CDR1 and CDR2 from the germline V gene are LNHDA and SQIVND (reference sequence). Trimming pared 3 bases from V and 4 bases from J, leaving 12 bases between. The CDR3 region is CASSMPPEATEAFI. CDR3 in DNA: TGTGCCAGTAGTATGCCCCCGGAGGCCACTGAAGCTTTCATT.

This clonotype was counted only a few times. The CDR3 is CASSERDRAYEQYF. DNA for the CDR3: TGTGCCAGCAGTGAAAGGGACCGAGCCTACGAGCAGTACTTC. The genes are TRBV2 and TRBJ2-7; D may match TRBD1 or TRBD2 (5 bases each). The CDR3 extends over 14 amino acids. Trimming removed 2 bases at V and 2 bases at J, with 10 bases between. Germline CDR1 SNHLY, CDR2 FYNNEI. Using reference TRBV2 and TRBJ2-7 for the parts outside the CDR3, the full variable domain is EPEVTQTPSHQVTQMGQEVILRCVPISNHLYFYWYRQILGQKVEFLVSFYNNEISEKSEIFDDQFSVERPDGSNFTLKIRSTKLEDSAMYFCASSERDRAYEQYFGPGTRLTVT.

This clonotype occurred once. The chain joins TRBV20-1 to TRBJ2-3; 16 bases map to TRBD2. Germline values: CDR1 DFQATT, CDR2 SNEGSKA (reference sequence). With V trimmed by 5 bases and J by 1 base, 12 bases remained unmatched. The CDR3 has 19 residues. The CDR3 protein is CSAPSEPGLAGGGTDTQYF. DNA of the CDR3: TGCAGTGCTCCCAGTGAACCGGGACTAGCGGGGGGGGGCACAGATACGCAGTATTTT.

The chain is built from TRBV7-2 and TRBJ1-3; the D gene is possibly TRBD1 (5 bases). The CDR3 consists of 14 residues. CDR1 and CDR2 from the germline V gene are SGHTA and FQGNSA. V gave up 1 base and J gave up 8 bases, with 12 bases separating them. The CDR3 is CASSLEAGLDTIYF. The CDR3 nucleotides read TGTGCCAGCAGCTTAGAGGCAGGGTTAGACACCATATATTTT.

The chain employs TRBV12-3 or TRBV12-4 and TRBJ1-2; D ambiguous. The CDR3 consists of 13 residues. Trimming shortened V by 6 bases and J by 6 bases, and 14 bases separated the two germline ends. In DNA form, the CDR3 reads TGTGCCAGCAGCCCTGGACCCCAGGATGGCTACACCTTC. Its protein is CASSPGPQDGYTF.

This clonotype was observed a few times. The chain is built from TRBV13 and TRBJ1-3; D perhaps matches TRBD1 (5 bases). The germline V gene has CDR1 PRHDT and CDR2 FYEKMQ (reference sequence). This CDR3 is 15 amino acids long. Trimming took 5 bases from V and 3 from J, leaving 14 bases between them. DNA of the CDR3: TGTGCCAGCAGCGGAGAGACAGTAATTGGAAACACCATATATTTT. This gives the protein CASSGETVIGNTIYF.

The rearrangement links TRBV9 to TRBJ2-4; D not resolved. The CDR3 consists of 16 residues. V was cut by 5 bases and J by 0 bases, with 15 bases left in between. Germline V lookup: CDR1 SGDLS, CDR2 YYNGEE. The CDR3 sequence is CASSIQGGAAKNIQYF. The CDR3 DNA sequence: TGTGCCAGCAGTATCCAAGGTGGCGCAGCCAAAAACATTCAGTACTTC.

The sample holds a few counts of this clonotype. The chain recombines TRBV6-2 or TRBV6-3 with TRBJ1-1; TRBD1 agrees at 8 bases. The CDR3 contains 17 residues. CDR1 is MNHEY and CDR2 is SVGEGT in the germline V gene. Trimming cost V 2 bases and J 3 bases; bases outside gene matches: 11. The CDR3 region has the DNA TGTGCCAGCAGTTACGGGTCGACAGGGGACCAGGACACTGAAGCTTTCTTT. It is translated as CASSYGSTGDQDTEAFF.

The chain carries TRBV9 and TRBJ2-5; no firm D call. V was trimmed by 3 bases and J by 1 base, leaving 4 bases between them. Germline CDR1 is SGDLS and CDR2 is YYNGEE. This CDR3 spans 12 amino acids. DNA of the CDR3: TGTGCCAGCAGCGACTTCCAAGAGACCCAGTACTTC. It translates to CASSDFQETQYF.

The sample holds a few counts of this clonotype. The rearrangement links TRBV6-6 to TRBJ1-3, with TRBD1 matching over 8 bases. CDR1 is MNHNY, CDR2 SVGAGI, per germline (reference sequence). This CDR3 contains 16 residues. With V trimmed by 3 bases and J by 4 bases, 8 bases remained unmatched. CDR3 DNA: TGTGCCAGCAGTTATAACCAGGGGGCGCGGGGAAACACCATATATTTT. This gives the protein CASSYNQGARGNTIYF.

This clonotype was seen only a few times. V usage is TRBV7-2 and J usage is TRBJ2-3; D is perhaps TRBD2 (6 bases). The CDR3 is 15 amino acids. V was shortened by 0 bases and J by 4 bases, with 11 bases between the two germline ends. From germline, CDR1 is SGHTA and CDR2 FQGNSA. The CDR3 reads CASSLAIGGSDTQYF. The CDR3 DNA reads as TGTGCCAGCAGCTTAGCGATCGGAGGGTCAGATACGCAGTATTTT.

This clonotype came up a few times. The chain joins TRBV27 to TRBJ2-7; possible D gene TRBD1, 6 bases. There are 15 residues in the CDR3. The germline gives CDR1 MNHEY, CDR2 SMNVEV (reference sequence). V was pared by 3 bases and J by 4 bases, with 16 bases between. The DNA of the CDR3 is TGTGCCAGCAGTTTCCTACAGGGCGAGATATACGAGCAGTACTTC. Protein product: CASSFLQGEIYEQYF.

The chain joins TRBV27 to TRBJ1-5; no reliable D call. Trimming pared 2 bases from V and 7 bases from J, leaving 9 bases between. The length of the CDR3 is 13 residues. Germline V gene lookup returns CDR1 MNHEY and CDR2 SMNVEV (reference sequence). CDR3 amino acids: CASSLNLRQPQHF. The CDR3 region has the DNA TGTGCCAGCAGTTTAAACCTAAGACAGCCCCAGCATTTT.